The 7 T cell receptor beta chains in this list originate from one sample, sequenced in a study of blood T cell repertoires in COVID-19. Generated by immunoSEQ multiplex PCR, the TCRdb table keeps only in-frame clones and is missing some. In the table there are roughly 160,000 clones, about four fifths of which are singletons. Sequenced material: peripheral blood. These receptors all stem from a woman aged 70-85 years who had recovered from COVID-19.

V usage is TRBV20-1 and J usage is TRBJ1-5, with D possibly TRBD1 on 5 matching bases. The V end lost 3 bases, the J end lost 7 bases, and 10 bases lay between the germline ends. Germline-derived CDR1 and CDR2 are DFQATT and SNEGSKA (reference sequence). CDR3 length: 12 amino acids. This CDR3 reads CSASPGGQPQHF. CDR3 nucleotide sequence: TGCAGTGCTAGTCCCGGGGGGCAGCCCCAGCATTTT.

The chain is built from TRBV27 and TRBJ1-5; tentatively, D is TRBD1 (6 bases). From germline, CDR1 is MNHEY and CDR2 SMNVEV (reference sequence). CDR3 length: 14 amino acids. Trimming shortened V by 3 bases and J by 4 bases, and 10 bases separated the two germline ends. CDR3 sequence: CASSLDRSNQPQHF. The CDR3 DNA sequence: TGTGCCAGCAGTTTGGACAGATCAAATCAGCCCCAGCATTTT.

This clone occurred once. The chain recombines TRBV5-1 with TRBJ2-1, with 11 bases that match TRBD2. This CDR3 region has 16 residues. The germline gives CDR1 SGHRS, CDR2 YFSETQ. Trimming removed 3 bases from V and 8 bases from J; junction bases left unmatched: 10. The CDR3 region has the DNA TGCGCCAGCAGCTCCACGACTAGCGGGGTCGGGGATGAGCAGTTCTTC. It specifies CASSSTTSGVGDEQFF.

The chain recombines TRBV29-1 with TRBJ1-2; 10 nucleotides line up with TRBD1. V shed 4 bases and J 7 bases; nucleotides not matched to a gene: 9. Germline loops: CDR1 SQVTM, CDR2 ANQGSEA. The CDR3 covers 14 residues. CDR3 loop: CSVVEMGTGVGYTF. The CDR3 DNA reads TGCAGCGTTGTTGAAATGGGGACAGGGGTTGGCTACACCTTC.

The V call is TRBV29-1, the J call TRBJ2-5; 8 positions match TRBD1. Germline V lookup: CDR1 SQVTM, CDR2 ANQGSEA. V shed 3 bases and J 5 bases; nucleotides not matched to a gene: 8. This CDR3 has 14 residues. CDR3 in DNA: TGCAGCGTTGATTCTACAGGGGGAGGCGAGACCCAGTACTTC. This translates into CSVDSTGGGETQYF.

This clone was seen a handful of times. V and J are TRBV27 and TRBJ2-7; maybe TRBD2 (5 bases). The V gene's germline CDR1 is MNHEY and CDR2 SMNVEV (reference sequence). V was cut by 9 bases and J by 4 bases, with 7 bases left in between. This CDR3 contains 10 residues. As DNA, the CDR3 is TGTGCCAGAGAGCGGTACGAGCAGTACTTC. Its protein is CARERYEQYF.

The chain has TRBV9 and TRBJ1-4, with D maybe TRBD1 (6 bases). V lost 6 bases and J lost 6, with 15 bases in between. CDR1 and CDR2 (germline): SGDLS, YYNGEE. The CDR3 spans 14 residues. The CDR3 is CASTPGTTHEKLFF. DNA for the CDR3: TGTGCCAGCACCCCCGGGACAACCCATGAAAAACTGTTTTTT. Complete variable domain (other parts from reference TRBV9 and TRBJ1-4): DSGVTQTPKHLITATGQRVTLRCSPRSGDLSVYWYQQSLDQGLQFLIQYYNGEERAKGNILERFSAQQFPDLHSELNLSSLELGDSALYFCASTPGTTHEKLFFGSGTQLSVL.